The source of this T cell receptor (beta chain) is a study of regulatory T cells in long-lasting Graves disease. Whole-study results and caveats: Persistent patients shared more public clonotypes (2,741) than newly diagnosed patients (about 1,000).

The V and J ends lost 0 bases and 2 bases respectively, with 12 bases between them. The CDR3 is 15 residues long. From germline, CDR1 is SGDLS and CDR2 YYNGEE. Arm-PCR of CDR3 regions and iRepertoire HTBI primers were the basis on which TCR beta libraries were built. MiXCR, applied by TCRdb to the multiplex PCR reads, yields one record per CDR3 protein. The table has some 300,000 distinct CDR3 sequences, around 23% seen once. This clonotype was found many times. Its specificity is not known. Described time point: persistent/refractory GD, antithyroid drugs over 5 years with positive TRAb. Extracted RNA from PBMCs served as the source of the TCR library.

The sequence was collected from a female donor with Graves disease. The sample consisted of peripheral blood mononuclear cells (PBMCs), taken when the disease was refractory, from a patient treated with antithyroid drugs. V gene TRBV9 combines with J gene TRBJ2-7; a possible D gene is TRBD2 (6 bases). The CDR3 region has the DNA TGTGCCAGCAGCGTAGGTCTAGCGTATACCTACGAGCAGTACTTC. It encodes CASSVGLAYTYEQYF.